The following is a TCR beta chain sequence with its context. TCRdb's table, derived via immunoSEQ multiplex PCR, lists solely in-frame clones and lacks some. The sample carries 220,000 or so clones, about 81% recorded once. From germline, CDR1 is MDHEN and CDR2 SYDVKM. The CDR3 loop spans 16 amino acids. V shed 2 bases, J shed 0 bases, and the junction held 6 bases outside the gene matches. The sample originates from a study of blood T cell repertoires in COVID-19. The receptor's source is a woman older than 75 with COVID-19, enrolled during active disease. The chain couples TRBV28 to TRBJ2-7; 8 bases agree with TRBD1. The sequenced sample was peripheral blood. CDR3 residues: CASSLPQGASSYEQYF. In nucleotides, the CDR3 is TGTGCCAGCAGTTTACCCCAGGGGGCAAGCTCCTACGAGCAGTACTTC. The full variable domain, in which reference TRBV28 and TRBJ2-7 provide the parts outside the CDR3, is DVKVTQSSRYLVKRTGEKVFLECVQDMDHENMFWYRQDPGLGLRLIYFSYDVKMKEKGDIPEGYSVSREKKERFSLILESASTNQTSMYLCASSLPQGASSYEQYFGPGTRLTVT.